This is a list of T cell receptor beta chains from one sample in a study of blood T cells in healthy people across ages. TCRdb re-called the 5' RACE reads with MiXCR, one entry per CDR3 protein. The data contain some 1.8 million distinct CDR3 sequences, roughly 43% of them singletons. The sample taken for sequencing was blood. All receptors derive from a human donor in good health. The CDR3 runs from the conserved cysteine through the conserved F or W. The D gene is left open where the match is weak. Clone size appears in some rows only: once, few, many, or a class for an expanded clone.

v_gene: TRBV25-1; abundance: -; d_gene: -; j_gene: TRBJ2-3; CDR3aa: CASRGTVSTDTQYF; CDR3nt: TGTGCCAGCAGAGGGACCGTTAGCACAGATACGCAGTATTTT
v_gene: TRBV10-2; abundance: -; d_gene: TRBD1; j_gene: TRBJ2-1; CDR3aa: CASRGQTYLKEQFF; CDR3nt: TGCGCCAGCAGGGGACAGACCTACCTGAAGGAGCAGTTCTTC
v_gene: TRBV6-5; abundance: few; d_gene: -; j_gene: TRBJ2-1; CDR3aa: CASSFRHYNEQFF; CDR3nt: TGTGCCAGCAGTTTCCGACACTACAATGAGCAGTTCTTC
v_gene: TRBV20-1; abundance: few; d_gene: TRBD1; j_gene: TRBJ1-5; CDR3aa: CSARDLAGGISNQPQHF; CDR3nt: TGCAGTGCTAGAGATCTGGCAGGGGGAATTAGCAATCAGCCCCAGCATTTT
v_gene: TRBV11-1; abundance: -; d_gene: -; j_gene: TRBJ2-7; CDR3aa: CASSFYLQGYEQYF; CDR3nt: TGTGCCAGCAGTTTTTACTTACAGGGTTACGAGCAGTACTTC
v_gene: TRBV20-1; abundance: -; d_gene: -; j_gene: TRBJ1-5; CDR3aa: CSASQGSLRYSNQPQHF; CDR3nt: TGCAGTGCTAGTCAAGGGTCTCTCCGCTATAGCAATCAGCCCCAGCATTTT
v_gene: TRBV6-5; abundance: once; d_gene: -; j_gene: TRBJ1-2; CDR3aa: CASSYEGRAPGGYGYTF; CDR3nt: TGTGCCAGCAGTTACGAGGGCAGGGCCCCTGGGGGTTATGGCTACACCTTC
v_gene: TRBV29-1; abundance: many; d_gene: -; j_gene: TRBJ2-4; CDR3aa: CSVELAKNIQYF; CDR3nt: TGCAGCGTTGAACTAGCCAAAAACATTCAGTACTTC
v_gene: TRBV20-1; abundance: -; d_gene: TRBD2; j_gene: TRBJ2-1; CDR3aa: CSASPMTSGGFDPSEQFF; CDR3nt: TGCAGTGCTAGCCCCATGACTAGCGGGGGTTTCGACCCCAGTGAGCAGTTCTTC
v_gene: TRBV5-1; abundance: few; d_gene: -; j_gene: TRBJ2-5; CDR3aa: CASTMNRETQYF; CDR3nt: TGCGCCAGCACTATGAACCGGGAGACCCAGTACTTC
v_gene: TRBV4-2; abundance: few; d_gene: -; j_gene: TRBJ2-2; CDR3aa: CASSQDWGRNTGELFF; CDR3nt: TGTGCCAGCAGCCAAGATTGGGGCAGAAACACCGGGGAGCTGTTTTTT
v_gene: TRBV5-1; abundance: once; d_gene: TRBD1; j_gene: TRBJ2-7; CDR3aa: CASSLAGPGQGAGGQYF; CDR3nt: TGCGCCAGCAGCTTGGCGGGTCCGGGACAGGGGGCCGGAGGGCAGTACTTC
v_gene: TRBV7-9; abundance: few; d_gene: TRBD1; j_gene: TRBJ1-2; CDR3aa: CASSESTGRGGYTF; CDR3nt: TGTGCCAGCAGCGAATCGACAGGGCGTGGTGGCTACACCTTC
v_gene: TRBV5-1; abundance: many; d_gene: -; j_gene: TRBJ2-6; CDR3aa: CASSLTGNSGANVLTF; CDR3nt: TGCGCCAGCAGCTTAACAGGGAACTCTGGGGCCAACGTCCTGACTTTC
v_gene: TRBV6-6; abundance: -; d_gene: -; j_gene: TRBJ1-2; CDR3aa: CAIQRARGYTF; CDR3nt: TGTGCCATACAAAGGGCACGAGGCTACACCTTC
v_gene: TRBV13; abundance: -; d_gene: TRBD2; j_gene: TRBJ2-5; CDR3aa: CAGSTLAGQQETQYF; CDR3nt: TGTGCCGGCAGCACCCTAGCGGGGCAACAAGAGACCCAGTACTTC
v_gene: TRBV20-1; abundance: few; d_gene: -; j_gene: TRBJ2-1; CDR3aa: CSAREGSRGYEQFF; CDR3nt: TGCAGTGCTAGAGAAGGAAGTCGGGGTTATGAGCAGTTCTTC
v_gene: TRBV5-1; abundance: many; d_gene: -; j_gene: TRBJ2-7; CDR3aa: CASSLEGAFGEQYF; CDR3nt: TGCGCCAGCAGCTTGGAAGGGGCTTTTGGAGAGCAGTACTTC
v_gene: TRBV24-1; abundance: -; d_gene: -; j_gene: TRBJ1-1; CDR3aa: CATRGRVSTEAFF; CDR3nt: TGTGCCACCCGGGGACGGGTGAGCACTGAAGCTTTCTTT
v_gene: TRBV7-2; abundance: -; d_gene: -; j_gene: TRBJ1-2; CDR3aa: CASSLALEGGGYTF; CDR3nt: TGTGCCAGCAGCTTAGCGCTTGAGGGGGGCGGCTACACCTTC
v_gene: TRBV20-1; abundance: -; d_gene: -; j_gene: TRBJ2-5; CDR3aa: CSARVGTYQETQYF; CDR3nt: TGCAGTGCTAGAGTTGGAACATACCAAGAGACCCAGTACTTC
v_gene: TRBV6-1; abundance: -; d_gene: -; j_gene: TRBJ1-2; CDR3aa: CASSEAPSYYGYTF; CDR3nt: TGTGCCAGCAGTGAAGCGCCTTCGTACTATGGCTACACCTTC
v_gene: TRBV12-3/TRBV12-4; abundance: -; d_gene: -; j_gene: TRBJ2-1; CDR3aa: CASRVGGFTGYNEQFF; CDR3nt: TGTGCCAGCAGAGTGGGGGGTTTCACTGGCTACAATGAGCAGTTCTTC
v_gene: TRBV7-2; abundance: -; d_gene: TRBD1; j_gene: TRBJ2-1; CDR3aa: CAGSLRTGVDEQFF; CDR3nt: TGTGCCGGCAGCTTAAGGACAGGGGTTGATGAGCAGTTCTTC
v_gene: TRBV12-3/TRBV12-4; abundance: few; d_gene: -; j_gene: TRBJ1-2; CDR3aa: CASSRDPSSYGYTF; CDR3nt: TGTGCCAGCAGCCGAGACCCGTCGTCCTATGGCTACACCTTC
v_gene: TRBV29-1; abundance: -; d_gene: TRBD1; j_gene: TRBJ2-5; CDR3aa: CSVETTGDETQYF; CDR3nt: TGCAGCGTTGAGACCACAGGGGACGAGACCCAGTACTTC
v_gene: TRBV29-1; abundance: many; d_gene: TRBD1; j_gene: TRBJ2-1; CDR3aa: CSVGPPGGGFGEQFF; CDR3nt: TGCAGCGTTGGCCCCCCAGGGGGCGGTTTTGGTGAGCAGTTCTTC
v_gene: TRBV20-1; abundance: -; d_gene: TRBD1; j_gene: TRBJ2-6; CDR3aa: CSAKGGFGANVLTF; CDR3nt: TGCAGTGCAAAAGGGGGCTTTGGGGCCAACGTCCTGACTTTC
v_gene: TRBV4-3; abundance: -; d_gene: TRBD2; j_gene: TRBJ2-7; CDR3aa: CASSHAGDPTSSYEQYF; CDR3nt: TGCGCCAGCAGCCATGCGGGGGACCCCACTAGCTCCTACGAGCAGTACTTC
v_gene: TRBV15; abundance: -; d_gene: -; j_gene: TRBJ2-1; CDR3aa: CATSSARGGGSWEQFF; CDR3nt: TGTGCCACCAGCAGTGCTCGAGGGGGGGGGTCCTGGGAGCAGTTCTTC
v_gene: TRBV24-1; abundance: -; d_gene: -; j_gene: TRBJ2-2; CDR3aa: CATSDLRLGELFF; CDR3nt: TGTGCCACCAGTGATTTAAGGCTCGGGGAGCTGTTTTTT
v_gene: TRBV5-1; abundance: few; d_gene: TRBD1; j_gene: TRBJ2-1; CDR3aa: CASSDQGASYNEQFF; CDR3nt: TGCGCCAGCAGCGACCAGGGGGCTTCCTACAATGAGCAGTTCTTC
v_gene: TRBV7-3; abundance: -; d_gene: -; j_gene: TRBJ1-2; CDR3aa: CASSLSNRRDYGYTF; CDR3nt: TGTGCCAGCAGCTTGTCAAACAGGAGGGACTATGGCTACACCTTC
v_gene: TRBV20-1; abundance: few; d_gene: -; j_gene: TRBJ2-7; CDR3aa: CSARDRGRVSYEQYF; CDR3nt: TGCAGTGCTAGAGATAGGGGCAGAGTCTCCTACGAGCAGTACTTC
v_gene: TRBV27; abundance: -; d_gene: -; j_gene: TRBJ2-7; CDR3aa: CASSWGQSSEQYF; CDR3nt: TGTGCCAGCAGTTGGGGACAATCCAGCGAGCAGTACTTC
v_gene: TRBV5-5; abundance: -; d_gene: -; j_gene: TRBJ1-1; CDR3aa: CASSSVGDRAFF; CDR3nt: TGTGCCAGCAGCTCGGTGGGGGATCGAGCTTTCTTT
v_gene: TRBV7-9; abundance: -; d_gene: -; j_gene: TRBJ1-1; CDR3aa: CASSLRTTEAFF; CDR3nt: TGTGCCAGCAGCTTGCGCACCACTGAAGCTTTCTTT
v_gene: TRBV21-1; abundance: -; d_gene: -; j_gene: TRBJ1-3; CDR3aa: CASSKKDCSGNTIYF; CDR3nt: TGTGCCAGCAGCAAAAAGGACTGCTCTGGAAACACCATATATTTT
v_gene: TRBV29-1; abundance: -; d_gene: TRBD2; j_gene: TRBJ2-5; CDR3aa: CSVDLSGGPSETQYF; CDR3nt: TGCAGCGTTGATCTGAGCGGGGGGCCGTCAGAGACCCAGTACTTC
v_gene: TRBV5-1; abundance: -; d_gene: TRBD1; j_gene: TRBJ1-1; CDR3aa: CASSLPGQGASEAFF; CDR3nt: TGCGCCAGCAGCTTACCGGGACAGGGGGCTTCTGAAGCTTTCTTT
v_gene: TRBV28; abundance: -; d_gene: -; j_gene: TRBJ2-7; CDR3aa: CASHPAGVYEQYF; CDR3nt: TGTGCCAGCCACCCTGCGGGTGTCTACGAGCAGTACTTC
v_gene: TRBV20-1; abundance: -; d_gene: TRBD2; j_gene: TRBJ2-3; CDR3aa: CSASPGLEGGTQYF; CDR3nt: TGCAGTGCTTCTCCGGGACTAGAGGGGGGTACGCAGTATTTT
v_gene: TRBV5-1; abundance: -; d_gene: TRBD1; j_gene: TRBJ2-5; CDR3aa: CASKPGQGSPLQETQYF; CDR3nt: TGCGCCAGCAAACCGGGACAGGGGTCCCCTCTACAAGAGACCCAGTACTTC
v_gene: TRBV5-1; abundance: -; d_gene: TRBD2; j_gene: TRBJ2-1; CDR3aa: CASSLSQRGRDEQFF; CDR3nt: TGCGCCAGCAGCTTGTCCCAGCGGGGGAGGGATGAGCAGTTCTTC
v_gene: TRBV10-3; abundance: -; d_gene: -; j_gene: TRBJ2-1; CDR3aa: CAISVLAGADYNEQFF; CDR3nt: TGTGCCATCAGTGTCCTGGCGGGGGCCGACTACAATGAGCAGTTCTTC
v_gene: TRBV29-1; abundance: many; d_gene: -; j_gene: TRBJ2-5; CDR3aa: CSVQRLFQETQYF; CDR3nt: TGCAGCGTTCAGCGACTGTTCCAAGAGACCCAGTACTTC
v_gene: TRBV4-3; abundance: -; d_gene: -; j_gene: TRBJ2-2; CDR3aa: CASGLDRGARTGELVF; CDR3nt: TGCGCCAGCGGCCTAGACAGAGGCGCACGCACCGGGGAGCTGGTTTTT
v_gene: TRBV7-2; abundance: -; d_gene: -; j_gene: TRBJ2-3; CDR3aa: CASSFPRDTQYF; CDR3nt: TGTGCCAGCAGCTTTCCTAGAGATACGCAGTATTTT
v_gene: TRBV7-9; abundance: -; d_gene: -; j_gene: TRBJ2-6; CDR3aa: CASSRDTVPGANVLTF; CDR3nt: TGTGCCAGCAGCCGGGACACCGTTCCTGGGGCCAACGTCCTGACTTTC
v_gene: TRBV6-2/TRBV6-3; abundance: -; d_gene: -; j_gene: TRBJ2-2; CDR3aa: CASSFRTSQRGGELFF; CDR3nt: TGTGCCAGCAGTTTTCGGACATCTCAACGGGGCGGGGAGCTGTTTTTT
v_gene: TRBV4-1; abundance: -; d_gene: -; j_gene: TRBJ2-5; CDR3aa: CASSQARGDGTQYF; CDR3nt: TGCGCCAGCAGCCAAGCCAGGGGTGACGGGACCCAGTACTTC